The 22 T cell receptor beta chains below were found in one sample sequenced in a study of human T cells and chemical hapten exposure. Unfractionated whole blood yielded total RNA. TCRdb reprocessed the 5' RACE reads with MiXCR, giving one entry per CDR3 protein. The repertoire consists of fewer than 150,000 distinct CDR3 sequences, with approximately 19% occurring once and the leading ten covering approximately 2.8%. These receptors all come from a human donor in good health.

The chain couples TRBV20-1 to TRBJ1-2; D perhaps matches TRBD1 (5 bases). V lost 6 bases and J 3 bases, leaving 17 bases between the germline ends. CDR1 and CDR2 (germline): DFQATT, SNEGSKA (reference sequence). The CDR3 runs to 14 residues. CDR3 in DNA: TGCAGTGCCGCACCAGGGCCCGGCGACTATGGCTACACCTTC. It translates to CSAAPGPGDYGYTF.

The chain has TRBV5-1 and TRBJ1-2; 7 nucleotides align to TRBD1. The CDR3 has 14 amino acids. Germline CDR1 and CDR2: SGHRS and YFSETQ. V was clipped by 4 bases and J by 1 base; unmatched bases: 4. CDR3 bases: TGCGCCAGCAGCCATGGACAGGTTAACTATGGCTACACCTTC. Encoded protein: CASSHGQVNYGYTF.

V and J are TRBV4-2 and TRBJ1-1; D remains unclear. The CDR3 covers 16 residues. The V end lost 0 bases, the J end lost 0 bases, and 11 bases lay between the germline ends. Germline CDR1 and CDR2: LGHNA and YNFKEQ. The CDR3: CASSQEGVRLNTEAFF. Written as DNA, the CDR3 is TGTGCCAGCAGCCAAGAGGGAGTGAGGTTGAACACTGAAGCTTTCTTT.

This clonotype was seen a single time. An end of the junction does not agree with germline; a read error may underlie this. The J gene is TRBJ2-3, the V gene TRBV4-1; 10 bases match TRBD2. Germline lookup yields CDR1 MGHRA and CDR2 YSYEKL. The CDR3 covers 19 residues. The CDR3 is CASSQESASGRLGTDTQYF. CDR3 bases: TGCGCCAGCAGTCAAGAGTCTGCTAGCGGGAGATTAGGCACAGATACGCAGTATTTT.

The chain links TRBV28 to TRBJ2-3; 8 positions match TRBD2. V lost 5 bases and J lost 2; bases outside the gene matches: 6. Germline CDR1 is MDHEN and CDR2 is SYDVKM. CDR3 length: 15 residues. The CDR3 region has the DNA TGTGCCAGCAGTCCTACTAGCGGAAACACAGATACGCAGTATTTT. It translates to CASSPTSGNTDTQYF.

This clonotype showed up just a few times. The chain couples TRBV2 to TRBJ1-2; a weak D match, TRBD1 (5 bases). Trimming left V 2 bases short and J 1 base short, with 11 bases between. The length of the CDR3 is 15 residues. The V gene's germline CDR1 is SNHLY and CDR2 FYNNEI. The CDR3 is CASSERGLINYGYTF. The CDR3 DNA reads as TGTGCCAGCAGTGAAAGGGGCCTTATTAACTATGGCTACACCTTC.

This clonotype was observed a handful of times. The chain recombines TRBV6-5 with TRBJ1-1; D is possibly TRBD1 (5 bases). The ends were cut back, 8 bases at V and 5 bases at J, with 12 bases in the middle. The CDR3 contains 12 residues. Per the germline V gene, CDR1 is MNHEY and CDR2 is SVGAGI. In nucleotides, the CDR3 is TGTGCCAGCTCCCCCGCAGGGACTGAAGCTTTCTTT. Amino acid sequence: CASSPAGTEAFF.

This clonotype appeared a few times. The chain uses TRBV19 and TRBJ1-5; 9 nucleotides line up with TRBD1. The junction had 12 bases not matched to a gene; V was cut back by 7 bases and J by 5 bases. The germline V gene has CDR1 LNHDA and CDR2 SQIVND (reference sequence). The CDR3 is 16 residues long. As DNA, the CDR3 is TGTGCCAGTACCTCTCCAGGGACAGGGCTTTATCAGCCCCAGCATTTT. This gives the protein CASTSPGTGLYQPQHF. The entire variable domain, with the rest obtained from reference TRBV19 and TRBJ1-5, is as follows: DGGITQSPKYLFRKEGQNVTLSCEQNLNHDAMYWYRQDPGQGLRLIYYSQIVNDFQKGDIAEGYSVSREKKESFPLTVTSAQKNPTAFYLCASTSPGTGLYQPQHFGDGTRLSIL.

This clonotype has only a few counts. This chain links TRBV20-1 with TRBJ2-3; the match to TRBD2 covers 7 bases. The CDR3 has 14 amino acids. The ends lost 4 bases at V and 0 bases at J; junction bases unmatched: 4. From germline, CDR1 is DFQATT and CDR2 SNEGSKA (reference sequence). CDR3 sequence reads: CSAMVLASTDTQYF. The DNA for the CDR3 is TGCAGTGCTATGGTACTAGCGAGCACAGATACGCAGTATTTT.

The chain employs TRBV28 and TRBJ2-7; D is undetermined. Trimming cost V 6 bases and J 1 base, with 22 bases left between them. Germline V gene data show CDR1 as MDHEN and CDR2 as SYDVKM. This CDR3 spans 17 amino acids. The CDR3 nucleotides are TGTGCCAGCAGCCCAACGGTGGGGTTGGACCGTTCCTACGAGCAGTACTTC. The encoded protein is CASSPTVGLDRSYEQYF.

This clonotype was seen only a few times. The chain couples TRBV5-5 to TRBJ1-2; D perhaps matches TRBD1 (5 bases). The CDR3 is made up of 16 amino acids. V dropped 0 bases and J dropped 4 bases, with 16 bases sitting between them. Per the germline V gene, CDR1 is SGHKS and CDR2 is YYEKEE (reference sequence). The DNA of the CDR3 is TGTGCCAGCAGCTTGGCCAGTAAAGGGGAAGTCTATGGCTACACCTTC. It yields the protein CASSLASKGEVYGYTF.

This rearrangement joins TRBV24-1 to TRBJ2-7; D remains unclear. V gave up 6 bases and J gave up 1 base, with 9 bases separating them. CDR1 is KGHDR, CDR2 SFDVKD, per germline. The CDR3 is 13 residues long. CDR3 nucleotides: TGTGCCACCAGTACTGCCAGATCCTACGAGCAGTACTTC. It is translated as CATSTARSYEQYF.

This clonotype was seen many times. CDR3 sequence: CASRYGITPEQYF. For the CDR3, the DNA is TGCGCCAGCAGGTACGGCATCACTCCCGAGCAGTACTTC. The chain has TRBV5-1 and TRBJ2-7; D not resolved. Germline V CDR1 and CDR2: SGHRS, YFSETQ. V was trimmed by 5 bases and J by 6 bases, leaving 15 bases between them. The CDR3 consists of 13 residues.

This rearrangement joins TRBV2 to TRBJ2-6; TRBD1 aligns across 7 bases. Germline CDR1 is SNHLY and CDR2 is FYNNEI. The CDR3 totals 18 residues. With V trimmed by 6 bases and J by 0 bases, 11 bases remained unmatched. CDR3: CASRDEGQLISGANVLTF. As DNA, the CDR3 is TGTGCCAGCAGAGATGAGGGACAGCTGATCTCTGGGGCCAACGTCCTGACTTTC.

This rearrangement joins TRBV28 to TRBJ1-6; D gene uncertain. Per germline, CDR1 MDHEN and CDR2 SYDVKM. This CDR3 is 12 amino acids long. Trimming took 5 bases from V and 6 from J, leaving 5 bases between them. This CDR3 reads CASSITNSPLHF. The CDR3 DNA follows: TGTGCCAGCAGTATAACTAATTCACCCCTCCACTTT.

The chain combines TRBV27 with TRBJ1-5; D is uncertain. The CDR3 length is 14 residues. Trimming removed 3 bases from V and 2 bases from J, with 8 bases in between. In germline, CDR1 is MNHEY, CDR2 SMNVEV (reference sequence). The CDR3 nucleotides read TGTGCCAGCAGTTTTTTGATGGGCAATCAGCCCCAGCATTTT. Encoded protein: CASSFLMGNQPQHF.

This chain links TRBV12-3 or TRBV12-4 with TRBJ1-2, with a weak D call TRBD1 (6 bases). V was pared by 6 bases and J by 4 bases, with 12 bases between. This CDR3 comprises 13 residues. DNA for the CDR3: TGTGCCAGCAGACTGGACAGTCTCTATGGCTACACCTTC. Translating it yields CASRLDSLYGYTF.

The chain joins TRBV28 to TRBJ2-7; D gene ambiguous. This CDR3 contains 11 residues. V gave up 6 bases and J gave up 4 bases, with 7 bases separating them. CDR1 MDHEN and CDR2 SYDVKM come from the germline V gene. This CDR3 is CASSWAYEQYF. For the CDR3, the DNA is TGTGCCAGCAGCTGGGCATACGAGCAGTACTTC.

There are many counts of this clonotype. The J gene is TRBJ1-1, the V gene TRBV6-2 or TRBV6-3, with D unclear. CDR1 is MNHEY, CDR2 SVGEGT, per germline. The length of the CDR3 is 18 residues. V lost 2 bases and J lost 0, with 19 bases in between. CDR3 sequence: CASSYTWSLLSMNTEAFF. CDR3 nucleotide sequence: TGTGCCAGCAGTTACACGTGGTCCCTCCTTAGCATGAACACTGAAGCTTTCTTT.

This clonotype was seen a few times. The chain carries TRBV28 and TRBJ2-5, with 8 bases aligning to TRBD2. The CDR3 sequence is 15 residues long. The ends lost 7 bases at V and 6 bases at J; junction bases unmatched: 13. CDR1 is MDHEN and CDR2 is SYDVKM in the germline V gene. The CDR3 is CASTTPGGGGQTQYF. CDR3 nucleotide sequence: TGTGCCAGCACCACCCCGGGGGGGGGAGGACAGACCCAGTACTTC.

This clonotype was detected only once. The genes are TRBV7-9 and TRBJ2-2; D unclear. V lost 4 bases, J lost 1 base, and 10 bases lay in between. CDR1 is SEHNR, CDR2 FQNEAQ, per germline (reference sequence). This CDR3 comprises 15 residues. The CDR3 protein is CASSSLDENTGELFF. In DNA form, the CDR3 reads TGTGCCAGCAGCTCCCTCGATGAGAACACCGGGGAGCTGTTTTTT.

This chain uses TRBV6-5 with TRBJ1-6, with 9 positions matching TRBD1. Trimming cost V 6 bases and J 8 bases; bases outside gene matches: 8. The CDR3 consists of 15 residues. The germline CDR1 and CDR2 sequences are MNHEY and SVGAGI. The CDR3 DNA follows: TGTGCCAGCAGCCTAGGGGACAGGGCGGATTCACCCCTCCACTTT. It codes for CASSLGDRADSPLHF.